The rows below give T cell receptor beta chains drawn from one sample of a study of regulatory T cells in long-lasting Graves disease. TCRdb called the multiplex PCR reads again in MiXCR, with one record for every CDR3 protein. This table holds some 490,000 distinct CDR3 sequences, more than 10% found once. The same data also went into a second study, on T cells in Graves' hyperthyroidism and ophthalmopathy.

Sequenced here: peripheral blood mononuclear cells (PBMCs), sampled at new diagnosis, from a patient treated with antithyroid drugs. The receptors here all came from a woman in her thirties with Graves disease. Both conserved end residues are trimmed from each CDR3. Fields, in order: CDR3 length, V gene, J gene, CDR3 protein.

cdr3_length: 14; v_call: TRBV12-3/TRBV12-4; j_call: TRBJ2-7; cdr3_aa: ASSLNGQGWSYEQY
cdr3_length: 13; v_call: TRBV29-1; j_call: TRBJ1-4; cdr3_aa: SVRRTGGPNEKLF
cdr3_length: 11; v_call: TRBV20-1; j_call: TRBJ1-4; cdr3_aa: SARSHANEKLF
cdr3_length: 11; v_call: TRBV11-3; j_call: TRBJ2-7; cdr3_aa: ASSLDLVSEQY
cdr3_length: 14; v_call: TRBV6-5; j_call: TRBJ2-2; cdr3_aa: ASSYSGLANTGELF
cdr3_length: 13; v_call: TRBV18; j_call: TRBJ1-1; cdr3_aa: ASSPPESLGTEAF
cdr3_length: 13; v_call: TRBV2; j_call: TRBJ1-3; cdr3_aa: ASSTAGVSGNTIY
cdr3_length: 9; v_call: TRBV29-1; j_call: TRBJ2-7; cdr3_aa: SEPGPYEQY
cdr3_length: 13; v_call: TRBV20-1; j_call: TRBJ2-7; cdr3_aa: SARKSAGGLYEQY
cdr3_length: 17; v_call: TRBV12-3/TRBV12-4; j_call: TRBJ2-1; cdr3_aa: ASSVSLLSKVFPYNEQF
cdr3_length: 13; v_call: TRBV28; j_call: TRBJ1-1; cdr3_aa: ASSSGDSMNTEAF
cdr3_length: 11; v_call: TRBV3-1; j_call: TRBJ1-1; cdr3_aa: ASSQLAGTEAF
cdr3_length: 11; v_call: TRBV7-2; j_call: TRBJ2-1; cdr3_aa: ASSLGRLSEQF
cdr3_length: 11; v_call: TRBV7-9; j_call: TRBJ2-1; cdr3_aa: ASSLKTWLEQF
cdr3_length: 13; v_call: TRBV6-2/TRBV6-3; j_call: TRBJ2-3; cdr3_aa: ASSFVAGRTDTQY